Detailed here is one T cell receptor beta chain. No antigen is known for it. Treatment specified: oral pan-JAK inhibitor, 5-10 mg twice daily. RNA extraction and reverse transcription yielded cDNA as sequencing template. Generated by immunoSEQ multiplex PCR, the TCRdb table keeps only in-frame clones and is missing some. The sample lists 120,000 or so clones, roughly 58% seen once, with roughly 30% in the top ten. Trimming removed 6 bases at V and 3 bases at J, with 8 bases between. CDR1 and CDR2 from the germline V gene are SGHTA and FQGNSA. This CDR3 has 13 amino acids. This record belongs to a study of CD8+ T cells in alopecia areata. Study-level background: A regimen of oral tofacitinib, 5 to 10 mg twice daily, was given to treated patients.

Notes on the study in general: In scalp samples, resident alphabeta T cells of normal skin are also sequenced.

The V and J genes are TRBV7-2 and TRBJ2-2, with D unresolved. The starting material was CD8+ T cells sorted from blood, obtained at week 4, from a patient treated with tofacitinib. This TCR was sampled from a human donor with alopecia areata. The CDR3 spells CASSHTDTGELFF. DNA of the CDR3: TGTGCCAGCAGTCATACGGACACCGGGGAGCTGTTTTTT.